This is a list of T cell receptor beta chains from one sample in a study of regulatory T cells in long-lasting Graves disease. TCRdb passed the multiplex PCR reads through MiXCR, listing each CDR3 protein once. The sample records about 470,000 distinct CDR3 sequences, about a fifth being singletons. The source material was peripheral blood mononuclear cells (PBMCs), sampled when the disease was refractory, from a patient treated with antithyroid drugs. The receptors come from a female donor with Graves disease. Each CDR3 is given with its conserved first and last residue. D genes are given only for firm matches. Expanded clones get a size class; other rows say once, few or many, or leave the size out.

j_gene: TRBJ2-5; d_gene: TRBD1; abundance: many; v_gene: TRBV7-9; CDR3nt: TGTGCCAGCAGCCTCGCGACAGGGGGTAGGGAGACCCAGTACTTC; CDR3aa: CASSLATGGRETQYF
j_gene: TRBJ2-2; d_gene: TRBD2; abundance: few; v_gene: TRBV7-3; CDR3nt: TGTGCCAGCAGTTGGACTAGCGGCACCGGGGAGCTGTTTTTT; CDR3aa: CASSWTSGTGELFF
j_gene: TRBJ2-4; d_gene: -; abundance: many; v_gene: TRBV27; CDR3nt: TGTGCCAGCAGTGTAACAGGGAATGGTAGAAACATTCAGTACTTC; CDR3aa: CASSVTGNGRNIQYF
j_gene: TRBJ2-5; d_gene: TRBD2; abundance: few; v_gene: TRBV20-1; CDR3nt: TGCAGTGCCCCGGGACTAGCGGGAGTAACTGTGCGGGAGACCCAGTACTTC; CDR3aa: CSAPGLAGVTVRETQYF
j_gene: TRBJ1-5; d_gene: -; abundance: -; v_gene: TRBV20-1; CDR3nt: TGCAGTGCTGGTCAGGGGAAGCAGCCCCAGCATTTT; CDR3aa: CSAGQGKQPQHF
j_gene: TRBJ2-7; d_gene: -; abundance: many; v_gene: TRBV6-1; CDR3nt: TGTGCCAGCAGCCCGGGGAAAGGACCGTTGAATTACGAGCAGTACTTC; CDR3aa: CASSPGKGPLNYEQYF
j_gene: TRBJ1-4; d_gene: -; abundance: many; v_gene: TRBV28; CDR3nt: TGTGCCAGCACATTTGGCAGGAGTAATGAAAAACTGTTTTTT; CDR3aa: CASTFGRSNEKLFF
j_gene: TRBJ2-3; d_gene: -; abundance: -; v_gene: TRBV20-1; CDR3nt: TGCAGTGCTAGAGACACAGAGCGCGGCTATACAGATACGCAGTATTTT; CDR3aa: CSARDTERGYTDTQYF
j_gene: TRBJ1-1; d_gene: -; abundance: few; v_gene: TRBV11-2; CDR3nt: TGTGCCAGCAGCTCGGGACCGCGGAGTGGCACTGAAGCTTTCTTT; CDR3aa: CASSSGPRSGTEAFF
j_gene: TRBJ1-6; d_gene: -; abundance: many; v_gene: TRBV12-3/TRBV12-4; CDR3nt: TGTGCCAGCAGAGGGTCTTTGCCACCCCTCCACTTT; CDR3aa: CASRGSLPPLHF
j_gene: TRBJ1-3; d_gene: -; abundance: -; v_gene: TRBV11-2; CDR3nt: TGTGCCAGCAGCTTAGGCCTGAAGGGGCCGACTGGAAACACCATATATTTT; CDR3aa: CASSLGLKGPTGNTIYF
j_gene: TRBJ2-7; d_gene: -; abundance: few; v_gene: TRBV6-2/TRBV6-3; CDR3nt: TGTGCCAGCAGTTACTCGAACCGAGAGCAGTACTTC; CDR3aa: CASSYSNREQYF
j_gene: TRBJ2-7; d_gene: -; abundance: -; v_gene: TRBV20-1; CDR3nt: TGCAGTGCTAGATGGCCTAGAGGCTTGTCCTACGAGCAGTACTTC; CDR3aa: CSARWPRGLSYEQYF
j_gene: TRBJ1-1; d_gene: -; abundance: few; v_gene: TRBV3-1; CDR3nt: TGTGCCAGCAGCGCCGCCCCCGGGGGGGGCTCCGGTGAAGCTTTCTTT; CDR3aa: CASSAAPGGGSGEAFF
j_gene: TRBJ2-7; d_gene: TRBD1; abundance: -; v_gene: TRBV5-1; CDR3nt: TGCGCCAGCAGTTTTGCCCCAGGGGGCCGCCTCGAGCAGTACTTC; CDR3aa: CASSFAPGGRLEQYF
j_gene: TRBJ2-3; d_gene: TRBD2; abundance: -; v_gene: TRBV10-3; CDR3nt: TGTGCCATCAGTGGATCTAGCGGGAGGGCCACAGATACGCAGTATTTT; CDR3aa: CAISGSSGRATDTQYF
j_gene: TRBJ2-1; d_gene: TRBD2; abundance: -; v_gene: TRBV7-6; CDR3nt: TGTGCCAGCAGCTTAGTGACTAGCACTGGTGAGCAGTTCTTC; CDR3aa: CASSLVTSTGEQFF
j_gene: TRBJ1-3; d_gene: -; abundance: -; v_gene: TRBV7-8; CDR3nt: TGTGCCAGCAGCTTAGATAGCTCTGGAAACACCATATATTTT; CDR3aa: CASSLDSSGNTIYF
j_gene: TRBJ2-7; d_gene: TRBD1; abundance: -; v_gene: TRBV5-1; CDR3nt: TGCGCCAGCAGCTATCGAGCGGACAGGGTCTACGAGCAGTACTTC; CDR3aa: CASSYRADRVYEQYF
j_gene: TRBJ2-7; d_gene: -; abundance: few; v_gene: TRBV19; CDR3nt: TGTGCCAGTAGTAGCGGCACGAGGAACGAGCAGTACTTC; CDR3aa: CASSSGTRNEQYF
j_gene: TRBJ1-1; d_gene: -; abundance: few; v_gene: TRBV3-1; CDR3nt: TGTGCCAGCAGCCAAGATTGGGGGTACGAAGCTTTCTTT; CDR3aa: CASSQDWGYEAFF
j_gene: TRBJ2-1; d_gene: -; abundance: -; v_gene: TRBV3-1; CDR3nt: TGTGCCAGCAGCCAATTAGGGGGGGATGAGCAGTTCTTC; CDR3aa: CASSQLGGDEQFF
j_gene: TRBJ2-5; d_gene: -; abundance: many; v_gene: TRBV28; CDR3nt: TGTGCCAGCAGTTCGTCAGGGAAAGAGACCCAGTACTTC; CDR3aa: CASSSSGKETQYF
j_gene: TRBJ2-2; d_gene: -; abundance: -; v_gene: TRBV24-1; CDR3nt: TGTGCCACCAGTGACGGGGGAGTGAACACCGGGGAGCTGTTTTTT; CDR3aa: CATSDGGVNTGELFF
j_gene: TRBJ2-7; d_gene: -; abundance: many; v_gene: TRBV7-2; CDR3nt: TGTGCCAGCAGCTTAGGGGTCTACTACGAGCAGTACTTC; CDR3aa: CASSLGVYYEQYF
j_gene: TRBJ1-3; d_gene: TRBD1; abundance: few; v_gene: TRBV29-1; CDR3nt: TGCAGCGTTGAAGTTTTTATACAGGGGGCTGGAAACACCATATATTTT; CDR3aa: CSVEVFIQGAGNTIYF
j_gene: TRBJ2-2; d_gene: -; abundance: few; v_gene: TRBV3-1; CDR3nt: TGTGCCAGCAGCGCCCTACCAAGGGGGTCCGGCACCGGGGAGCTGTTTTTT; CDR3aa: CASSALPRGSGTGELFF
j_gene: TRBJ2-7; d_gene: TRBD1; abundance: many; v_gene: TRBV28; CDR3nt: TGTGCCAGCAGTTCGACAGGGTGGTACGAGCAGTACTTC; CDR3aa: CASSSTGWYEQYF
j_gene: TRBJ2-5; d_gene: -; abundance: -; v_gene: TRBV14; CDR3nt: TGTGCCAGCAGCGGCCATCGGGGCCGGGGGCAGACCCAGTACTTC; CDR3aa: CASSGHRGRGQTQYF
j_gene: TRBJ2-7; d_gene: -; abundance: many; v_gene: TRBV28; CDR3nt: TGTGCCAGCAGCTTTGGAGGCCCCTACGAGCAGTACTTC; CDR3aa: CASSFGGPYEQYF
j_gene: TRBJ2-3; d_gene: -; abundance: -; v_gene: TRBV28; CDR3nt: TGTGCCAGCAGATCTGTGGGGCGGGCCACAGATACGCAGTATTTT; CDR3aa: CASRSVGRATDTQYF
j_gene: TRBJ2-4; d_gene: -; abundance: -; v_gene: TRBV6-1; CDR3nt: TGTGCCAGCAGCAGCCGGGGGATCAGGAAAAACATTCAGTACTTC; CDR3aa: CASSSRGIRKNIQYF
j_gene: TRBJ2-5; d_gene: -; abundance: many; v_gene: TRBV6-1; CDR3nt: TGTGCCAGCAGTGAAGTGTCGGGGATGGGGACCCAGTACTTC; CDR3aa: CASSEVSGMGTQYF
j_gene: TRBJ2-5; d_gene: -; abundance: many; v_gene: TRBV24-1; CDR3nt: TGTGCCACCAGTGATTACGGGGGGCGCGGGTCGGAGACCCAGTACTTC; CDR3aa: CATSDYGGRGSETQYF
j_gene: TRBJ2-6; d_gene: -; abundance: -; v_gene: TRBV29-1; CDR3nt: TGCAGCGTCATGGGGGGACCTGGGGCCAACGTCCTGACTTTC; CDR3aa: CSVMGGPGANVLTF
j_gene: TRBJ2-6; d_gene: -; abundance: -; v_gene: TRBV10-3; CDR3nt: TGTGCCATCAGTTTTTTAGGCGGGGTTTCTGGGGCCAACGTCCTGACTTTC; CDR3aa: CAISFLGGVSGANVLTF
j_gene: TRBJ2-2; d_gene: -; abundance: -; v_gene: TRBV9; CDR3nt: TGTGCCAGCAGCGTACTCGTGGGGGCGAACACCGGGGAGCTGTTTTTT; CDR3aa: CASSVLVGANTGELFF